The 21 T cell receptor beta chains reported below all come from one sample, sequenced in a study of cytomegalovirus exposure and HLA in healthy donors. Amplification used 60 Vbeta primers and 13 Jbeta primers. The table came from immunoSEQ multiplex PCR; TCRdb's copy has only in-frame clones and leaves some out. Of around 200,000 clones listed, 86% were seen once; the top ten hold around 0.3%. Sequenced material: PBMCs. All receptors come from a woman under 40 in good health and CMV-seronegative.

The rearrangement joins TRBV7-2 to TRBJ1-1, with TRBD1 matching 8 bases. Germline V lookup: CDR1 SGHTA, CDR2 FQGNSA. Unmatched junction bases numbered 11, after V lost 5 bases and J lost 0 bases. This CDR3 spans 17 amino acids. The CDR3 bases are TGTGCCAGCAGCCTCGGGCAGGGGGCGATTGTGAACACTGAAGCTTTCTTT. Protein sequence: CASSLGQGAIVNTEAFF.

The J gene is TRBJ2-7, the V gene TRBV11-2, with D perhaps matching TRBD1 (5 bases). The germline V gene has CDR1 SGHAT and CDR2 FQNNGV. Deletions cut 3 bases from V and 6 bases from J, with 9 bases between. The length of the CDR3 is 12 residues. This CDR3 reads CASSLQGTEQYF. CDR3 bases: TGTGCCAGCAGCTTGCAGGGAACCGAGCAGTACTTC.

The chain recombines TRBV6-5 with TRBJ1-3; TRBD1 matches at 7 bases. The CDR3 loop spans 16 amino acids. Germline loops: CDR1 MNHEY, CDR2 SVGAGI. The V and J ends lost 2 bases and 2 bases, in that order; junction bases with no gene match: 6. The CDR3 coding sequence is TGTGCCAGCAGTTACCAACCCACAGGGGCTGGAAACACCATATATTTT. Protein product: CASSYQPTGAGNTIYF.

The chain couples TRBV27 to TRBJ2-7; TRBD2 agrees at 8 bases. This CDR3 is built from 14 residues. Germline CDR1 is MNHEY and CDR2 is SMNVEV (reference sequence). Trimming at V came to 8 bases and at J to 3 bases, leaving 9 bases not matched to a gene. In nucleotides, the CDR3 is TGTGCCAGCCACTTTAGCGGGGCTAGCTACGAGCAGTACTTC. Translated: CASHFSGASYEQYF.

The chain employs TRBV5-4 and TRBJ2-1, with D maybe TRBD1 (7 bases). Trimming pared 3 bases from V and 3 bases from J, leaving 22 bases between. The CDR3 is made up of 18 amino acids. Germline V lookup: CDR1 SGHNT, CDR2 YYREEE (reference sequence). The CDR3 sequence: CASSSKEGASPHYNEQFF. The CDR3 DNA is TGTGCCAGCAGCTCGAAGGAGGGGGCCAGTCCTCACTACAATGAGCAGTTCTTC.

The chain employs TRBV11-1 and TRBJ2-3; TRBD2 agrees at 7 bases. The germline gives CDR1 SGHAT, CDR2 FQDESV (reference sequence). The junction had 9 bases not matched to a gene; V was cut back by 3 bases and J by 0 bases. The CDR3 sequence is 17 residues long. CDR3 in amino acids: CASSLGGLLDSTDTQYF. CDR3 sequence (DNA): TGTGCCAGCAGCTTGGGGGGACTACTTGATAGCACAGATACGCAGTATTTT.

The chain is built from TRBV7-8 and TRBJ1-6; a possible D gene is TRBD1 (6 bases). V was pared by 8 bases and J by 9 bases, with 20 bases between. The CDR3 is made up of 15 amino acids. CDR1 is SGHVS, CDR2 FQNEAQ, per germline. The CDR3 DNA sequence: TGTGCCAGCTCAAGGGGGGGGGCGAGAGGTTCACCCCTCCACTTT. Its protein is CASSRGGARGSPLHF. The entire variable domain, with the rest obtained from reference TRBV7-8 and TRBJ1-6, is as follows: GAGVSQSPRYKVAKRGQDVALRCDPISGHVSLFWYQQALGQGPEFLTYFQNEAQLDKSGLPSDRFFAERPEGSVSTLKIQRTQQEDSAVYLCASSRGGARGSPLHFGNGTRLTVT.

The chain combines TRBV29-1 with TRBJ2-5; 10 positions match TRBD1. The V and J ends lost 5 bases and 6 bases, in that order; junction bases with no gene match: 6. From germline, CDR1 is SQVTM and CDR2 ANQGSEA. CDR3 size: 13 residues. The chain's CDR3 is CSVRDRGQKTQYF. CDR3 in DNA: TGCAGCGTTCGGGACAGGGGTCAGAAGACCCAGTACTTC.

The chain is built from TRBV11-2 and TRBJ2-3; D may be TRBD2 (5 bases). Germline-derived CDR1 and CDR2 are SGHAT and FQNNGV. The CDR3 has 14 residues. Deletions cut 7 bases from V and 3 bases from J, with 14 bases between. The CDR3 reads CASTLEGMTDTQYF. DNA of the CDR3: TGTGCCAGCACCCTAGAGGGCATGACAGATACGCAGTATTTT.

The sample holds one count of this clone. The genes are TRBV6-6 and TRBJ2-5, with TRBD2 matching over 10 bases. In germline, CDR1 is MNHNY, CDR2 SVGAGI (reference sequence). With V trimmed by 5 bases and J by 0 bases, 6 bases remained unmatched. The CDR3 totals 16 residues. Here the CDR3 reads CASSQGLAANQETQYF. Here the CDR3 DNA reads TGTGCCAGCAGTCAAGGACTAGCGGCCAACCAAGAGACCCAGTACTTC.

This clone has more than one count but fewer than ten. The chain uses TRBV7-2 and TRBJ2-7; 9 nucleotides align to TRBD1. V lost 4 bases to trimming and J lost 9 bases; unmatched junction nucleotides: 16. Germline V gene sequence: CDR1 SGHTA, CDR2 FQGNSA. This CDR3 is built from 16 residues. The CDR3 protein is CASSSEAGTGRLGQYF. The CDR3 coding sequence is TGTGCCAGCAGCTCGGAAGCGGGGACAGGGCGGTTGGGGCAGTACTTC.

There are a few counts of this clone. The V and J genes are TRBV6-1 and TRBJ1-6, with TRBD1 as a possible D gene (5 bases). Trimming cost V 5 bases and J 8 bases, with 10 bases left between them. The CDR3 covers 13 residues. CDR1 and CDR2 (germline): MNHNS, SASEGT. CDR3: CASSRQMDSPLHF. The CDR3 nucleotides are TGTGCCAGCAGTCGACAGATGGATTCACCCCTCCACTTT.

This clone was counted a few times. The CDR3 reads CASSLVSGEGGYEQYF. The CDR3 nucleotides read TGTGCCAGCAGCTTAGTGTCGGGGGAGGGGGGCTACGAGCAGTACTTC. This chain uses TRBV7-2 with TRBJ2-7; weak D call: TRBD2 (7 bases). CDR1 and CDR2 (germline): SGHTA, FQGNSA. CDR3 size: 16 residues. V shed 1 base and J shed 3 bases, with 16 bases lying between them. Drawing the rest from reference TRBV7-2 and TRBJ2-7, the complete variable domain is GAGVSQSPSNKVTEKGKDVELRCDPISGHTALYWYRQSLGQGLEFLIYFQGNSAPDKSGLPSDRFSAERTGGSVSTLTIQRTQQEDSAVYLCASSLVSGEGGYEQYFGPGTRLTVT.

The chain combines TRBV5-1 with TRBJ2-7, with D perhaps TRBD1 (5 bases). The ends were cut back, 2 bases at V and 3 bases at J, with 12 bases in the middle. Germline assignment: CDR1 SGHRS and CDR2 YFSETQ. This CDR3 is 14 amino acids long. The DNA of the CDR3 is TGCGCCAGCAGCTTTAAGGGGAATAGCTACGAGCAGTACTTC. It translates to CASSFKGNSYEQYF.

A few counts support this clone. This chain uses TRBV7-6 with TRBJ2-1; TRBD2 matches at 10 bases. Germline loops: CDR1 SGHVS, CDR2 FNYEAQ. V shed 5 bases, J shed 3 bases, and the junction held 7 bases outside the gene matches. The CDR3 has 16 residues. CDR3 sequence: CASSPRASGSYNEQFF. The CDR3 DNA sequence: TGTGCCAGCAGCCCCCGGGCTAGCGGGAGCTACAATGAGCAGTTCTTC. Looking up the rest from reference TRBV7-6 and TRBJ2-1 gives the full variable domain: GAGVSQSPRYKVTKRGQDVALRCDPISGHVSLYWYRQALGQGPEFLTYFNYEAQQDKSGLPNDRFSAERPEGSISTLTIQRTEQRDSAMYRCASSPRASGSYNEQFFGPGTRLTVL.

The chain joins TRBV5-1 to TRBJ2-3; TRBD2 matches at 14 bases. In germline, CDR1 is SGHRS, CDR2 YFSETQ. The CDR3 runs to 16 residues. With 4 bases clipped from V and 4 bases from J, the junction kept 5 bases outside the gene matches. The CDR3 sequence: CASSRGLAGGPDTQYF. Here the CDR3 DNA reads TGCGCCAGCAGCCGAGGACTAGCGGGGGGCCCAGATACGCAGTATTTT. The full variable domain, completed using reference TRBV5-1 and TRBJ2-3, is KAGVTQTPRYLIKTRGQQVTLSCSPISGHRSVSWYQQTPGQGLQFLFEYFSETQRNKGNFPGRFSGRQFSNSRSEMNVSTLELGDSALYLCASSRGLAGGPDTQYFGPGTRLTVL.

The chain has TRBV27 and TRBJ2-1; 7 nucleotides agree with TRBD2. There are 16 residues in the CDR3. Germline V gene data show CDR1 as MNHEY and CDR2 as SMNVEV (reference sequence). V lost 3 bases to trimming and J lost 2 bases; unmatched junction nucleotides: 7. CDR3 coding DNA: TGTGCCAGCAGTTTTTCCGTGCTAGCGGCCTACAATGAGCAGTTCTTC. This sequence encodes CASSFSVLAAYNEQFF.

This CDR3 is CASSLAGVDTDTQYF. CDR3 DNA: TGTGCCAGCAGTCTAGCGGGGGTTGACACAGATACGCAGTATTTT. The chain carries TRBV6-5 and TRBJ2-3; 10 nucleotides match TRBD2. The germline CDR1 and CDR2 sequences are MNHEY and SVGAGI. The CDR3 is made up of 15 amino acids. The V segment lost 5 bases and the J segment 2 bases; nucleotides outside the gene matches: 4.

The rearrangement links TRBV2 to TRBJ1-2, with 9 bases aligning to TRBD1. This CDR3 has 14 residues. Germline V CDR1 and CDR2: SNHLY, FYNNEI. After removal of 9 bases from V and 8 bases from J, the junction contained 13 bases not matched to a gene. CDR3 in amino acids: CARGATGTGNGYTF. The CDR3 DNA sequence: TGTGCCAGAGGCGCAACCGGGACAGGGAACGGCTACACCTTC.

This sequence joins TRBV5-1 and TRBJ1-5; TRBD1 matches at 9 bases. This CDR3 region has 15 residues. The J segment lost 5 bases and the V segment lost 0 bases, leaving 3 bases of the junction unmatched. CDR1 and CDR2 from the germline V gene are SGHRS and YFSETQ. The CDR3 loop reads CASSLGQGEYQPQHF. The DNA of the CDR3 is TGCGCCAGCAGCTTGGGACAGGGGGAGTATCAGCCCCAGCATTTT.

This clone was detected a few times. The V call is TRBV28, the J call TRBJ1-1; possibly TRBD1 for D (5 bases). CDR3 length: 12 amino acids. The germline CDR1 and CDR2 sequences are MDHEN and SYDVKM. Trimming took off 5 bases at V and 7 bases at J, with 11 bases between the two ends. The CDR3 protein is CASSVSGGEAFF. The CDR3, as DNA: TGTGCCAGCAGTGTATCGGGGGGTGAAGCTTTCTTT.